Listed below are T cell receptor beta chains from one sample, sequenced in a study of early T cells in non-severe SARS-CoV-2 infection. In TCRdb, the 5' RACE reads were re-called with MiXCR into one record per CDR3 protein. The table has about 33,000 distinct CDR3 sequences, approximately 5.4% seen once; the top ten hold 13%. Specimen: whole blood. The origin of the receptors is an adult who was a healthcare worker with PCR-confirmed SARS-CoV-2 infection or an uninfected control (not recorded which). Each CDR3 is given with its conserved first and last residue. D genes are given only for firm matches. The size of a clone is reported for some rows only, either as once, few or many, or as a class for expanded clones.

size,V,J,D,DNA,CDR3
many,TRBV11-2,TRBJ2-5,.,TGTGCCAGCAGCTTAGCATGGGCAGGAGGAGAGACCCAGTACTTC,CASSLAWAGGETQYF
.,TRBV6-2/TRBV6-3,TRBJ2-7,.,TGTGCCAGCAGATGGGACACCGGAGTACGGTACTTC,CASRWDTGVRYF
many,TRBV6-5,TRBJ2-7,.,TGTGCCAGCAGGAGGACAGCTTTTTCCGTGAGGTACGAGCAGTACTTC,CASRRTAFSVRYEQYF
few,TRBV7-3,TRBJ2-3,TRBD2,TGTGCCAGCAGCTCCATGGGGGGGTCCACAGATACGCAGTATTTT,CASSSMGGSTDTQYF
few,TRBV7-6,TRBJ1-2,.,TGTGCCAGCAGCCTCGCCCCAGGACGGGGTCTCTATGGCTACACCTTC,CASSLAPGRGLYGYTF
many,TRBV6-5,TRBJ2-1,TRBD2,TGTGCCAGCAGTTACCCAATAGCGGGGACTTCCTACAATGAGCAGTTCTTC,CASSYPIAGTSYNEQFF
few,TRBV14,TRBJ1-5,.,TGTGCCAGCAGCGCGACACTCAATCAGCCCCAGCATTTT,CASSATLNQPQHF
many,TRBV2,TRBJ1-4,TRBD1,TGTGCCAGCACTCCGGGACAGGGTAATGAAAAACTGTTTTTT,CASTPGQGNEKLFF
many,TRBV10-2,TRBJ2-5,.,TGCGCCAGCAGCGGGGGTGGCGGGGAAGAGACCCAGTACTTC,CASSGGGGEETQYF
many,TRBV5-6,TRBJ2-1,.,TGTGCCAGCAGCTTCCAGGACACCTACAATGAGCAGTTCTTC,CASSFQDTYNEQFF
many,TRBV11-2,TRBJ2-3,.,TGTGCCAGCAGCTTATACGACAGAAGCACAGATACGCAGTATTTT,CASSLYDRSTDTQYF
many,TRBV5-5,TRBJ1-6,.,TGTGCCAGCAGCTTGGGCACCAGGACATATAATTCACCCCTCCACTTT,CASSLGTRTYNSPLHF
.,TRBV28,TRBJ1-2,TRBD1,TGTGCCAGCAGCTACAGGGGCTATGGCTACACCTTC,CASSYRGYGYTF
many,TRBV29-1,TRBJ1-2,TRBD1,TGCAGCGTTGATTATATACAGGGGGCTCGGGGCTACACCTTC,CSVDYIQGARGYTF
many,TRBV12-3/TRBV12-4,TRBJ2-1,TRBD2,TGTGCCAGCAGTTTCGGACTAGCGGGGGGGTACAATGAGCAGTTCTTC,CASSFGLAGGYNEQFF
many,TRBV5-6,TRBJ2-2,.,TGTGCCAGCAGCTCTTTAGGGGGTACGAACACCGGGGAGCTGTTTTTT,CASSSLGGTNTGELFF
few,TRBV7-9,TRBJ2-5,.,TGTGCCAGCAGCCCTGGGAGGCGGCAAGAGACCCAGTACTTC,CASSPGRRQETQYF
medium-sized,TRBV6-2/TRBV6-3,TRBJ2-1,TRBD2,TGTGCCAGCAGTTCCCTAGTAGCGGGGGGCCCTTACAATGAGCAGTTCTTC,CASSSLVAGGPYNEQFF
many,TRBV18,TRBJ1-1,.,TGTGCCAGCTCAGCAACCGGGGGCAACACTGAAGCTTTCTTT,CASSATGGNTEAFF
few,TRBV2,TRBJ1-5,.,TGTGCCAGCAGTGGCAGTGTAAGCAATCAGCCCCAGCATTTT,CASSGSVSNQPQHF
few,TRBV29-1,TRBJ1-1,.,TGCAGCGTGAGGGTTGGCAGCCTGAACACTGAAGCTTTCTTT,CSVRVGSLNTEAFF
many,TRBV13,TRBJ2-7,TRBD2,TGTGCCAGCAGCTTCAGCACGGGGGGTTTCGAGCAGTACTTC,CASSFSTGGFEQYF
.,TRBV3-1,TRBJ2-6,.,TGTGCCAGCAGCCAAACAGCCTCTGGGGCCAACGTCCTGACTTTC,CASSQTASGANVLTF
many,TRBV28,TRBJ2-3,TRBD2,TGTGCCAGCAGACACGACCCGGGACTAGTTTCAGATACGCAGTATTTT,CASRHDPGLVSDTQYF
many,TRBV19,TRBJ2-7,TRBD2,TGTGCCAGTAGTATGTCTCCGGGGGGAGGCCACGAGCAGTACTTC,CASSMSPGGGHEQYF
many,TRBV7-6,TRBJ2-2,.,TGTGCCAGCAACCCCCACCCACAGTATAGGAACACCGGGGAGCTGTTTTTT,CASNPHPQYRNTGELFF
medium-sized,TRBV30,TRBJ2-2,TRBD1,TGTGCCTGGAGTGCCGGAGGGGACAGGTTCACCGGGGAGCTGTTTTTT,CAWSAGGDRFTGELFF
many,TRBV5-4,TRBJ2-1,TRBD2,TGTGCCAGCCAAACTAGCGGGAGCTCCTACAATGAGCAGTTCTTC,CASQTSGSSYNEQFF
.,TRBV6-6,TRBJ1-5,.,TGTGCCAGCAGGGACGAAAGTCAGCCCCAGCATTTT,CASRDESQPQHF
few,TRBV7-2,TRBJ2-3,TRBD2,TGTGCCAGCAGCTCGATAGCGGGGGGAAGCACAGATACGCAGTATTTT,CASSSIAGGSTDTQYF
.,TRBV5-5,TRBJ2-1,.,TGTGCCAGCAGCTGGGCAGGGACCAATGAGCAGTTCTTC,CASSWAGTNEQFF
many,TRBV7-9,TRBJ2-5,TRBD1,TGTGCCAGCAGCCCCCGACAGGGGGCAAGGGACCAGTACTTC,CASSPRQGARDQYF
many,TRBV19,TRBJ2-2,.,TGTGCCAGTAGTATTATGGCCGGGGAGCTGTTTTTT,CASSIMAGELFF
many,TRBV28,TRBJ1-2,.,TGTGCCAGCATTTATGCAGCAGGGGCAGTCTATGGCTACACCTTC,CASIYAAGAVYGYTF
many,TRBV27,TRBJ1-6,.,TGTGCCAGCAGACCACCCCTGGGACATCGGAATTCACCCCTCCACTTT,CASRPPLGHRNSPLHF
many,TRBV15,TRBJ2-7,.,TGTGCCACCAGCGCGTCGTCCGGTTCCGAGCAGTACTTC,CATSASSGSEQYF
many,TRBV24-1,TRBJ2-3,TRBD1,TGTGCCACCAGAGACGGGACAGCTAGCACAGATACGCAGTATTTT,CATRDGTASTDTQYF
many,TRBV4-1,TRBJ1-6,TRBD1,TGCGCCAGCAGCCAAATCCGGGACAGTAATTCACCCCTCCACTTT,CASSQIRDSNSPLHF
many,TRBV3-1,TRBJ1-4,.,TGTGCCAGCAGCCAAGGTAGACAGGATAATGAAAAACTGTTTTTT,CASSQGRQDNEKLFF
few,TRBV20-1,TRBJ2-3,.,TGCAGTGTCCCCGGGCAGTCCCCAGATACGCAGTATTTT,CSVPGQSPDTQYF
many,TRBV9,TRBJ2-5,.,TGTGCCAGCAGCGCGACGCCGCAGGGACTCGAGACCCAGTACTTC,CASSATPQGLETQYF
.,TRBV5-1,TRBJ2-7,.,TGCGCCAGCAGCTTCGGGGACGTTCAGTACTTC,CASSFGDVQYF
many,TRBV19,TRBJ2-6,.,TGTGCCAGTAGTACTCGGTGGGCTGGGGCCAACGTCCTGACTTTC,CASSTRWAGANVLTF
.,TRBV6-6,TRBJ2-5,.,TGTGCCAGCAGTTACCCCCCACAAGAGACCCAGTACTTC,CASSYPPQETQYF
many,TRBV27,TRBJ1-4,TRBD1,TGTGCCAGCAGTTCCCAGGGGGCAGCAACTAATGAAAAACTGTTTTTT,CASSSQGAATNEKLFF
.,TRBV20-1,TRBJ1-4,.,TGCAGTGCTAGAGAAGGGACCCACGGGGAAAAACTGTTTTTT,CSAREGTHGEKLFF
few,TRBV29-1,TRBJ2-7,.,TGCAGCGTTGGGGACAAGAGAAGGAACGAGCAGTACTTC,CSVGDKRRNEQYF
many,TRBV24-1,TRBJ2-6,.,TGTGCCACCAGTGATAGGGTAGGTGGGGCCAACGTCCTGACTTTC,CATSDRVGGANVLTF
few,TRBV25-1,TRBJ2-2,.,TGTGCCAGCACCCGGGGAGGCGGGGAGCTGTTTTTT,CASTRGGGELFF
few,TRBV30,TRBJ2-4,.,TGTGCCTGGAGTCGTCAGAAAAACATTCAGTACTTC,CAWSRQKNIQYF
.,TRBV29-1,TRBJ2-4,.,TGCAGCGTGCGGCACAGCGAGTTTCAGTACTTC,CSVRHSEFQYF
many,TRBV4-1,TRBJ1-5,.,TGCGCCAGCAGCCAAGATTTGAGTAGCAATCAGCCCCAGCATTTT,CASSQDLSSNQPQHF
many,TRBV7-9,TRBJ2-2,.,TGTGCCAGCAGCTTAAGGGGAGCCAAATCTTACACCGGGGAGCTGTTTTTT,CASSLRGAKSYTGELFF
few,TRBV6-5,TRBJ1-6,.,TGTGCCAGCAGTCTTACCGGGGACTCACCCCTCCACTTT,CASSLTGDSPLHF
many,TRBV7-9,TRBJ2-5,.,TGTGCCAGCAGCCCACTAACGTACCAAGAGACCCAGTACTTC,CASSPLTYQETQYF
many,TRBV4-1,TRBJ2-7,.,TGCGCCAGCAGCCGCGGACTCGCCTACGAGCAGTACTTC,CASSRGLAYEQYF
few,TRBV7-3,TRBJ2-1,TRBD2,TGTGCCAGCAGCTTAACCAGCGGGGGGGCCAGTGAGCAGTTCTTC,CASSLTSGGASEQFF
.,TRBV12-3/TRBV12-4,TRBJ2-3,.,TGTGCCAGCAGTTTAGCGCAACTGGGCTCAGATACGCAGTATTTT,CASSLAQLGSDTQYF